This TCR beta chain derives from a study of T cells after yellow fever vaccination. This CDR3 has 14 residues. The V gene's germline CDR1 is ENHRY and CDR2 SYGVKD. The ends were cut back, 4 bases at V and 8 bases at J, with 15 bases in the middle. This clonotype was counted only a few times. In TCRdb, the 5' RACE reads were re-called with MiXCR into one record per CDR3 protein. The data hold a few hundred thousand distinct CDR3 sequences, with around 6.8% observed a single time. The sequences come from PBMCs, collected approximately 40 days after the first yellow fever vaccination. The chain has TRBV10-3 and TRBJ2-1; possible D gene TRBD2, 7 bases. This receptor was identified in a man aged 18 to 29 who received the YFV17D yellow fever vaccine. The CDR3 DNA is TGTGCCATCAGTGGAGGGGGGGGTTGGCATGAGCAGTTCTTC. This codes for CAISGGGGWHEQFF.